Reported below is one T cell receptor beta chain. These data originate in a study of T cell responses to AZD1222 COVID-19 vaccine. Method: immunoSEQ multiplex PCR; TCRdb's copy keeps in-frame clones and lacks some. In the table there are about 120,000 clones, around 90% of which are singletons. This TCR was sampled from an adult who received the AZD1222 COVID-19 vaccine. The starting material was peripheral blood, obtained 28 days after the second AZD1222 dose.

For the CDR3, the DNA is TGTGCCAGCAGCCCCAGCGGGAGGGCTTGGGAGACCCAGTACTTC. Protein product: CASSPSGRAWETQYF. V gene TRBV5-4 combines with J gene TRBJ2-5; 10 bases align to TRBD2. The germline gives CDR1 SGHNT, CDR2 YYREEE (reference sequence). CDR3 length equals 15 residues. J was trimmed by 5 bases and V by 4 bases; bases with no gene match: 8. Looking up the rest from reference TRBV5-4 and TRBJ2-5 gives the full variable domain: ETGVTQSPTHLIKTRGQQVTLRCSSQSGHNTVSWYQQALGQGPQFIFQYYREEENGRGNFPPRFSGLQFPNYSSELNVNALELDDSALYLCASSPSGRAWETQYFGPGTRLLVL.